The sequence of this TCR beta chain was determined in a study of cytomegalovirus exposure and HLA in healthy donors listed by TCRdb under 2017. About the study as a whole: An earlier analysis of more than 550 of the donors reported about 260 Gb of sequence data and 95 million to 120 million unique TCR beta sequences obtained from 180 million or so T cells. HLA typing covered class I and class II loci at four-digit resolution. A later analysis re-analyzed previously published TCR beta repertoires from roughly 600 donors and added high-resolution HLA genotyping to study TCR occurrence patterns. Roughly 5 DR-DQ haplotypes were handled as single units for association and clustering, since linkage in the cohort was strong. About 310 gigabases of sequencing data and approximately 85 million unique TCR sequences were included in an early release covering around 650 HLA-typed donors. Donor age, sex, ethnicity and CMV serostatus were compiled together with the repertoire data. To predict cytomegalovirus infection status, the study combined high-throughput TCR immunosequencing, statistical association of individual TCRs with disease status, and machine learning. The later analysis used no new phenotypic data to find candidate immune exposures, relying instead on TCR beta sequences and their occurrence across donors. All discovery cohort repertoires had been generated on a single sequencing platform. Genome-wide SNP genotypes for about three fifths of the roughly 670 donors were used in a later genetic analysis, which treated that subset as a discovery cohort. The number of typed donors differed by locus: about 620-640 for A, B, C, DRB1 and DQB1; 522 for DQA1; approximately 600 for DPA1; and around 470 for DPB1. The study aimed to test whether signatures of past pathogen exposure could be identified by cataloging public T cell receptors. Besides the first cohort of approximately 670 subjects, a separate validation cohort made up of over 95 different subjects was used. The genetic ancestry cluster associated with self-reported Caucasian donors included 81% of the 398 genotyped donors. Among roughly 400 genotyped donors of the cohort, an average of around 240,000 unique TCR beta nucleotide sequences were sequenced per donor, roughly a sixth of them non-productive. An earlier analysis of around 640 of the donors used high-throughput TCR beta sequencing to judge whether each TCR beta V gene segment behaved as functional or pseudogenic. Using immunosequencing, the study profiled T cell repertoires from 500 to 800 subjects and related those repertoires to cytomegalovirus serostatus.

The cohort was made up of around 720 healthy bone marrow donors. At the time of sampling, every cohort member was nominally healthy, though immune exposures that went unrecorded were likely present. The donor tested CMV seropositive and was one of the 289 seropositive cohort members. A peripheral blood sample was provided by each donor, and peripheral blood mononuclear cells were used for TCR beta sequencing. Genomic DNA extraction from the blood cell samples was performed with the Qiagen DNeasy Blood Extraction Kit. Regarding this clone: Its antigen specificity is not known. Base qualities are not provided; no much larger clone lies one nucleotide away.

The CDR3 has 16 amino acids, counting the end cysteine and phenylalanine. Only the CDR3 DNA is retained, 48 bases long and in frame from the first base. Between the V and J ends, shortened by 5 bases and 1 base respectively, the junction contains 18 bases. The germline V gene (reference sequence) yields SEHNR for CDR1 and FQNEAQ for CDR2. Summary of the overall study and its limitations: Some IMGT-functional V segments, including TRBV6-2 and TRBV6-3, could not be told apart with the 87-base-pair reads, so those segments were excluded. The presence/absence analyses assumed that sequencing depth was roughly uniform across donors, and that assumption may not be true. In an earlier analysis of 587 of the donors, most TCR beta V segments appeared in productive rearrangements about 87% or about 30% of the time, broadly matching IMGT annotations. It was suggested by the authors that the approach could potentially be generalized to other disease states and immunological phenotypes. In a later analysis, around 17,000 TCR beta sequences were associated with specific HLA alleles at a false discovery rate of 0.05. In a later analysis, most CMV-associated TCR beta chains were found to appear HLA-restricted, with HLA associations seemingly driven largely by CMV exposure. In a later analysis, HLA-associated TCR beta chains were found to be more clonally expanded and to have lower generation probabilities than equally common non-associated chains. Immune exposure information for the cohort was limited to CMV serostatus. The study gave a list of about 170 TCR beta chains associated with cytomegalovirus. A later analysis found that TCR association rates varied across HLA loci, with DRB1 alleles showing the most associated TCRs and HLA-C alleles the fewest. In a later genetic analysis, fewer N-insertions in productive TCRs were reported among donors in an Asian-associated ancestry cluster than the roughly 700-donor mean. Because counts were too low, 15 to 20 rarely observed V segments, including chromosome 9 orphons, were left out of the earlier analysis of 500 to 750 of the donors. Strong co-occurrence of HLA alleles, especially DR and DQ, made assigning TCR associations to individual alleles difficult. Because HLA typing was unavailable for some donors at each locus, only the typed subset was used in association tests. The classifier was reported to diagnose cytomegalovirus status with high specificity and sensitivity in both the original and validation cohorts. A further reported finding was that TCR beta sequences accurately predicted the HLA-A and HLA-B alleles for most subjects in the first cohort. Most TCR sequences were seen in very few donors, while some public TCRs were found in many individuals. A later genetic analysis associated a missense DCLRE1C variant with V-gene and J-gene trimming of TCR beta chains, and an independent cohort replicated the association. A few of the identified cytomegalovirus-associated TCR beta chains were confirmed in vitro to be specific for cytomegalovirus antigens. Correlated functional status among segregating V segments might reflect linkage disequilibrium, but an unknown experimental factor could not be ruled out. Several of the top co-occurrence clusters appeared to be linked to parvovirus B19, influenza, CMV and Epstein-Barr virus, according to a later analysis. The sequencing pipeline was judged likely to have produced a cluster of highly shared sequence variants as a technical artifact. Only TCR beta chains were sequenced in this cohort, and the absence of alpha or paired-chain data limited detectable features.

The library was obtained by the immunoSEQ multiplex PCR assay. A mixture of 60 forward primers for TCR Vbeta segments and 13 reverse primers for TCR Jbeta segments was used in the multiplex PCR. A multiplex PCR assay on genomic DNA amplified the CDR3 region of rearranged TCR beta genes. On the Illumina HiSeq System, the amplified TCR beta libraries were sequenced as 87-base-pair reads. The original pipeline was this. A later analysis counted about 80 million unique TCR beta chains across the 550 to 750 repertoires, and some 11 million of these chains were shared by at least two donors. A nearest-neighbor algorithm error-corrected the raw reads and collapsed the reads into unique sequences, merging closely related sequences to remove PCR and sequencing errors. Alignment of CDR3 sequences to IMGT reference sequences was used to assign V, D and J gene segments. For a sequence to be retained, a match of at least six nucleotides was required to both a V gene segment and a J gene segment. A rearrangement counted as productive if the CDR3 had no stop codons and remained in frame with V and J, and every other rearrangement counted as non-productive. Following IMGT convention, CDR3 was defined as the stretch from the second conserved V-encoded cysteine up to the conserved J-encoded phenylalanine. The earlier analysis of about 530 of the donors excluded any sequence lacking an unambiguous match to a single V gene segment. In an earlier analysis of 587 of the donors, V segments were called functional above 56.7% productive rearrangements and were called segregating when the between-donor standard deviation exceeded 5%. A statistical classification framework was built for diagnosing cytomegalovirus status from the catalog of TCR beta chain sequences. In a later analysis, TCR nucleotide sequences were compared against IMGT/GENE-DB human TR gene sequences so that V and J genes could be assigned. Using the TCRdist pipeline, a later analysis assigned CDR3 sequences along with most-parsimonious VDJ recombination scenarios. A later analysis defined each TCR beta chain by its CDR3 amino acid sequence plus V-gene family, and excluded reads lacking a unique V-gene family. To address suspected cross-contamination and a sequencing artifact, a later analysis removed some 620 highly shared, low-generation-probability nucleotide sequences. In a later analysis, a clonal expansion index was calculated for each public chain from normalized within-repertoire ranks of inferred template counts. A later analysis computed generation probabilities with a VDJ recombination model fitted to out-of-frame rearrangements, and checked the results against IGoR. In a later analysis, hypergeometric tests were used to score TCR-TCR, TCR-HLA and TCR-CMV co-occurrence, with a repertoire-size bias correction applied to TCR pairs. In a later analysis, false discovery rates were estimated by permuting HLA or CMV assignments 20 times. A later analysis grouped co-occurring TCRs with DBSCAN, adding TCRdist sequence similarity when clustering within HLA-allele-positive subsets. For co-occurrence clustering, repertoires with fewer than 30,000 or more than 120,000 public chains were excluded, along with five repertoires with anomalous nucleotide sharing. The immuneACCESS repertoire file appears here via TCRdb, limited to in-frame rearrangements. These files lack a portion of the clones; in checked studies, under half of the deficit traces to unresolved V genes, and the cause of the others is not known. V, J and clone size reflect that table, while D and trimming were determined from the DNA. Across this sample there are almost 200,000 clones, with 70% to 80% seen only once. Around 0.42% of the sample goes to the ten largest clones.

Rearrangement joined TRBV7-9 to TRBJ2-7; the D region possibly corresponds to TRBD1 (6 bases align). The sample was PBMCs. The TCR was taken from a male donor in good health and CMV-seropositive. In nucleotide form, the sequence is TGTGCCAGCAGCAAGAAGGGGGACAAGGGTTCCTACGAGCAGTACTTC. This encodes CASSKKGDKGSYEQYF.